A single sample is the source of the 29 T cell receptor beta chains below, sequenced in a study of radiation and T cells in renal cell carcinoma. The assay was immunoSEQ multiplex PCR, and TCRdb's table has in-frame clones only and misses some. The sample has about 64,000 clones, around three quarters seen once; the top ten hold about 6.3%. Time point specified: blood 4 weeks post-SBRT, at nephrectomy. Described treatment: 15 Gy SBRT to primary tumor, nephrectomy 4 weeks later. Specimen: blood, collected from a patient whose treatment included radiotherapy and nephrectomy. These receptors originate from a man aged 60-69 years with renal cell carcinoma.

This clone was counted a few times. This chain joins TRBV30 and TRBJ1-1; D not resolved. Germline CDR1 is GTSNPN and CDR2 is SVGIG (reference sequence). The germline V and J ends were trimmed by 2 bases and 5 bases, with 6 bases remaining between them. The CDR3 has 11 residues. The CDR3 region is CAWSRGTEAFF. For the CDR3, the DNA is TGTGCCTGGAGTAGAGGGACTGAAGCTTTCTTT.

The chain employs TRBV18 and TRBJ1-2, with unresolved D. Trimming shortened V by 4 bases and J by 6 bases, and 15 bases separated the two germline ends. The CDR3 loop spans 14 amino acids. Germline-derived CDR1 and CDR2 are KGHSH and LQKENI. The CDR3 nucleotides read TGTGCCAGCTCACGCTGGGAGAAGACTGATGGCTACACCTTC. This codes for CASSRWEKTDGYTF.

The CDR3: CASSQESRNGGKLFF. As DNA, the CDR3 is TGCGCCAGCAGCCAAGAATCCAGGAATGGGGGGAAACTGTTTTTT. This chain joins TRBV4-3 and TRBJ1-4; maybe TRBD1 (5 bases). Trimming shortened V by 0 bases and J by 11 bases, and 16 bases separated the two germline ends. This CDR3 comprises 15 residues. Looked up from germline, CDR1 is LGHNA and CDR2 is YSLEER.

This chain links TRBV6-4 with TRBJ2-1; TRBD2 aligns across 8 bases. Germline CDR1 is MRHNA and CDR2 is SNTAGT. With 0 bases clipped from V and 3 bases from J, the junction kept 7 bases outside the gene matches. This CDR3 comprises 17 residues. CDR3 bases: TGTGCCAGCAGTGACTCTCAGGCTAGCGGGCGCTACAATGAGCAGTTCTTC. Protein sequence: CASSDSQASGRYNEQFF.

There are a few counts of this clone. The V call is TRBV11-2, the J call TRBJ1-2, with D tentatively TRBD1 (5 bases). The CDR3 covers 14 residues. V was pared by 4 bases and J by 4 bases, with 13 bases between. Germline CDR1 and CDR2: SGHAT and FQNNGV. The CDR3 nucleotides read TGTGCCAGCAGCTCTCCCCGGGGCCGCTATGGCTACACCTTC. Encoded protein: CASSSPRGRYGYTF. Looking up the rest from reference TRBV11-2 and TRBJ1-2 gives the full variable domain: EAGVAQSPRYKIIEKRQSVAFWCNPISGHATLYWYQQILGQGPKLLIQFQNNGVVDDSQLPKDRFSAERLKGVDSTLKIQPAKLEDSAVYLCASSSPRGRYGYTFGSGTRLTVV.

This clone was counted a single time. The gene calls are TRBV7-9 and TRBJ1-2; tentatively, D is TRBD1 (6 bases). The CDR3 covers 14 residues. The ends were cut back, 6 bases at V and 8 bases at J, with 19 bases in the middle. Germline V gives CDR1 SEHNR, CDR2 FQNEAQ (reference sequence). CDR3 nucleotides: TGTGCCAGCAGTTCGACAGGCTGGAATCGAGGCTACACCTTC. As protein: CASSSTGWNRGYTF. Full variable domain (remainder filled in from reference TRBV7-9 and TRBJ1-2): DTGVSQNPRHKITKRGQNVTFRCDPISEHNRLYWYRQTLGQGPEFLTYFQNEAQLEKSRLLSDRFSAERPKGSFSTLEIQRTEQGDSAMYLCASSSTGWNRGYTFGSGTRLTVV.

This chain connects TRBV30 to TRBJ2-1; the D gene is possibly TRBD1 (7 bases). CDR1 is GTSNPN and CDR2 is SVGIG in the germline V gene (reference sequence). This CDR3 comprises 11 residues. The CDR3 bases are TGTGCGGAGGGGGCATACAATGAGCAGTTCTTC. Its translation is CAEGAYNEQFF.

The rearrangement uses TRBV9 and TRBJ2-1, with 9 positions matching TRBD2. CDR3 length equals 16 residues. Germline V gene sequence: CDR1 SGDLS, CDR2 YYNGEE. The V gene end was trimmed by 0 bases and the J gene end by 6 bases; junction bases not matched to a gene: 7. The CDR3 nucleotides are TGTGCCAGCAGCGTAGGAAGCCTAGCGGGGATCAATGAGCAGTTCTTC. Protein product: CASSVGSLAGINEQFF.

CDR3 residues: CASSETGINYGYTF. The CDR3 DNA reads TGTGCCAGCAGTGAAACAGGAATAAACTATGGCTACACCTTC. This rearrangement joins TRBV6-1 to TRBJ1-2; possible D gene TRBD1, 5 bases. Trimming shortened V by 2 bases and J by 2 bases, and 9 bases separated the two germline ends. The CDR3 extends over 14 amino acids. In germline, CDR1 is MNHNS, CDR2 SASEGT.

The DNA of the CDR3 is TGTGCCAGCAGAGGCCCCCAAGAGACCCAGTACTTC. Protein sequence: CASRGPQETQYF. The gene calls are TRBV6-6 and TRBJ2-5; no reliable D call. With 6 bases removed from V and 1 base from J, the gap between germline ends came to 6 bases. This CDR3 spans 12 amino acids. Germline CDR1 MNHNY, CDR2 SVGAGI (reference sequence).

The chain uses TRBV14 and TRBJ2-3; D gene unclear. The CDR3 has 14 residues. Germline V lookup: CDR1 SGHDN, CDR2 FVKESK. The V gene lost 0 bases and the J gene lost 3 bases, with 7 bases spanning the gap. The CDR3 spells CASSQERRTDTQYF. The CDR3 DNA reads as TGTGCCAGCAGCCAAGAAAGGAGAACAGATACGCAGTATTTT. The entire variable domain, with the rest obtained from reference TRBV14 and TRBJ2-3, is as follows: EAGVTQFPSHSVIEKGQTVTLRCDPISGHDNLYWYRRVMGKEIKFLLHFVKESKQDESGMPNNRFLAERTGGTYSTLKVQPAELEDSGVYFCASSQERRTDTQYFGPGTRLTVL.

The V gene is TRBV11-3, the J gene TRBJ2-1; D not resolved. V was cut by 0 bases and J by 7 bases, with 13 bases left in between. This CDR3 is 15 amino acids long. Germline CDR1 is SGHNT and CDR2 is YENEEA. CDR3: CASSLEGLAANEQFF. The CDR3 coding sequence is TGTGCCAGCAGCTTAGAAGGCTTAGCTGCAAATGAGCAGTTCTTC.

The CDR3 DNA sequence: TGTGCCAGCAGGTCGACAGGGGGACAAACTGAAGCTTTCTTT. Translated, it gives CASRSTGGQTEAFF. The V and J genes are TRBV7-9 and TRBJ1-1; 9 nucleotides align to TRBD1. The germline gives CDR1 SEHNR, CDR2 FQNEAQ (reference sequence). The CDR3 totals 14 residues. V shed 6 bases, J shed 5 bases, and the junction held 7 bases outside the gene matches.

The chain carries TRBV19 and TRBJ1-2; D not certain. The CDR3 spans 15 residues. The germline gives CDR1 LNHDA, CDR2 SQIVND (reference sequence). The V and J ends lost 6 bases and 4 bases respectively, with 18 bases between them. CDR3 sequence (DNA): TGTGCCAGTAGAATATGGGAAGGGTCCCCCTATGGCTACACCTTC. This codes for CASRIWEGSPYGYTF.

J is TRBJ1-5 and V is TRBV7-9; D is perhaps TRBD1 (5 bases). V was pared by 4 bases and J by 4 bases, with 20 bases between. Germline V lookup: CDR1 SEHNR, CDR2 FQNEAQ (reference sequence). The CDR3 is 17 residues long. DNA for the CDR3: TGTGCCAGCAGCTCGGGGGTCCAAGGGTCGGGGAATCAGCCCCAGCATTTT. This encodes CASSSGVQGSGNQPQHF.

The chain is built from TRBV15 and TRBJ1-1; weak D call: TRBD1 (5 bases). V lost 1 base and J lost 8, with 5 bases in between. The CDR3 is made up of 11 amino acids. The germline gives CDR1 LNHNV, CDR2 YYDKDF (reference sequence). The CDR3, as DNA: TGTGCCACCAGCAGAGGGACAGAAGCTTTCTTT. This codes for CATSRGTEAFF.

The J gene is TRBJ1-2, the V gene TRBV10-3, with a possible D match to TRBD1 (5 bases). V was trimmed by 4 bases and J by 3 bases, leaving 18 bases between them. Germline V lookup: CDR1 ENHRY, CDR2 SYGVKD. This CDR3 contains 16 residues. CDR3 in DNA: TGTGCCATCAGTGGCTCAACGGACACCTACTACTATGGCTACACCTTC. Amino acid sequence: CAISGSTDTYYYGYTF.

The genes are TRBV18 and TRBJ2-1; 7 positions agree with TRBD1. This CDR3 has 15 residues. V was clipped by 2 bases and J by 8 bases; unmatched bases: 9. Germline V gene data show CDR1 as KGHSH and CDR2 as LQKENI. CDR3 in DNA: TGTGCCAGCTCACCAACGGACAGGAGGTCTCATGAGCAGTTCTTC. Its translation: CASSPTDRRSHEQFF.

This clone was observed once. The chain carries TRBV5-6 and TRBJ1-2; D is unresolved. The CDR3 extends over 15 amino acids. V dropped 8 bases and J dropped 1 base, with 18 bases sitting between them. CDR1 SGHDT and CDR2 YYEEEE come from the germline V gene. CDR3 sequence reads: CASGPAGGINYGYTF. The CDR3 nucleotides read TGTGCCAGTGGACCTGCAGGAGGTATTAACTATGGCTACACCTTC.

Details on this clone: This specimen includes other DNA sequences encoding the same CDR3. The chain has TRBV13 and TRBJ1-1; D gene ambiguous. The length of the CDR3 is 14 residues. Germline values: CDR1 PRHDT, CDR2 FYEKMQ (reference sequence). The germline V and J ends were trimmed by 0 bases and 4 bases, with 9 bases remaining between them. Here the CDR3 reads CASSLGLWGTEAFF. The CDR3 DNA reads as TGTGCCAGCAGCTTAGGCCTATGGGGCACTGAAGCTTTCTTT.

The gene calls are TRBV10-1 and TRBJ1-1; TRBD1 matches at 8 bases. J gave up 4 bases and V 2 bases, and 9 bases lay outside the gene matches. The CDR3 loop spans 16 amino acids. Germline loops: CDR1 WNHNN, CDR2 SYGVQD (reference sequence). The CDR3 spells CASSEGTGPVSTEAFF. The CDR3 coding sequence is TGCGCCAGCAGTGAGGGGACAGGTCCCGTCAGCACTGAAGCTTTCTTT.

The chain couples TRBV27 to TRBJ2-5; D assignment may be TRBD1 or TRBD2 (7 bases each). The length of the CDR3 is 15 residues. Germline CDR1 is MNHEY and CDR2 is SMNVEV (reference sequence). The germline V and J ends were trimmed by 5 bases and 4 bases, with 17 bases remaining between them. The CDR3 here is CASSPYQGGRETQYF. The CDR3 region has the DNA TGTGCCAGCAGTCCATACCAGGGGGGGCGAGAGACCCAGTACTTC.

This clone was detected only a few times. The J gene is TRBJ2-7, the V gene TRBV30; a weak D match, TRBD2 (5 bases). In germline, CDR1 is GTSNPN, CDR2 SVGIG (reference sequence). This CDR3 contains 12 residues. Trimming took 8 bases from V and 6 from J, leaving 17 bases between them. CDR3 sequence (DNA): TGTGCCGGCAATTCGGGGTCGGGCGAGCAGTACTTC. Translation: CAGNSGSGEQYF.

The V call is TRBV27, the J call TRBJ1-1; TRBD1 is a possible D gene (6 bases). CDR1 MNHEY and CDR2 SMNVEV come from the germline V gene (reference sequence). The CDR3 is 16 amino acids. V was pared by 5 bases and J by 2 bases, with 18 bases between. The CDR3 DNA reads TGTGCCAGCAGTCCTACGTCACATGGGGGCAACACTGAAGCTTTCTTT. It translates to CASSPTSHGGNTEAFF.

V is TRBV7-6 and J is TRBJ2-2; 9 bases line up with TRBD1. CDR1 is SGHVS, CDR2 FNYEAQ, per germline. This CDR3 has 17 residues. V dropped 1 base and J dropped 5; count of bases not matched to a gene: 8. Written as DNA, the CDR3 is TGTGCCAGCAGCTTAGGCCGGGACAGGGCAATTACCGGGGAGCTGTTTTTT. It encodes CASSLGRDRAITGELFF.

This CDR3 is CASSIVGQGAFGYTF. CDR3 DNA: TGTGCCAGTAGTATAGTAGGCCAGGGGGCGTTTGGCTACACCTTC. This chain connects TRBV19 to TRBJ1-2; 8 bases are shared with TRBD1. V lost 1 base to trimming and J lost 7 bases; unmatched junction nucleotides: 8. The CDR3 totals 15 residues. Germline V gene lookup returns CDR1 LNHDA and CDR2 SQIVND (reference sequence).

The rearrangement uses TRBV19 and TRBJ1-4; D not certain. The CDR3 runs 12 residues. The V end lost 11 bases, the J end lost 7 bases, and 14 bases lay between the germline ends. In germline, CDR1 is LNHDA, CDR2 SQIVND (reference sequence). CDR3 residues: CASRTGIEKLFF. CDR3 bases: TGTGCCTCGCGAACGGGGATTGAAAAACTGTTTTTT.

The chain carries TRBV11-3 and TRBJ2-7; TRBD1 matches 7 bases. V was clipped by 2 bases and J by 0 bases; unmatched bases: 1. CDR1 SGHNT and CDR2 YENEEA come from the germline V gene. The CDR3 runs 14 residues. The CDR3 region is CASSLNRGSYEQYF. In DNA form, the CDR3 reads TGTGCCAGCAGCTTAAACAGGGGCTCCTACGAGCAGTACTTC. Drawing the rest from reference TRBV11-3 and TRBJ2-7, the complete variable domain is EAGVVQSPRYKIIEKKQPVAFWCNPISGHNTLYWYLQNLGQGPELLIRYENEEAVDDSQLPKDRFSAERLKGVDSTLKIQPAELGDSAVYLCASSLNRGSYEQYFGPGTRLTVT.

This chain connects TRBV10-3 to TRBJ1-1; D gene ambiguous. Germline values: CDR1 ENHRY, CDR2 SYGVKD. Trimming left V 2 bases short and J 6 bases short, with 13 bases between. The CDR3 is 14 residues long. The CDR3, as DNA: TGTGCCATCAGTGAGGGGAGGGCCATCCCTGAAGCTTTCTTT. As protein: CAISEGRAIPEAFF.